Listed below are T cell receptor beta chains from one sample, sequenced in a study of T cells in Graves' hyperthyroidism and ophthalmopathy. One entry per CDR3 protein results from TCRdb running MiXCR on the multiplex PCR reads. In the table there are under 450,000 distinct CDR3 sequences, 15% to 18% of which are singletons. The specimen sequenced was blood. The receptors here all came from a woman aged 18-35 years with Graves' hyperthyroidism. Each CDR3 is given with its conserved first and last residue. The D gene is left open where the match is weak. Clone size is shown for a subset of rows, as once, few, many or a class of expanded clone.

j_gene: TRBJ2-3; abundance: few; d_gene: TRBD1; len: 16; v_gene: TRBV18; CDR3aa: CASSPLATGITDTQYF; CDR3nt: TGTGCCAGCTCACCCCTGGCGACAGGGATCACAGATACGCAGTATTTT
j_gene: TRBJ1-2; abundance: NA; d_gene: TRBD1; len: 14; v_gene: TRBV5-1; CDR3aa: CASSHAGTGGGYTF; CDR3nt: TGCGCCAGCAGCCATGCCGGGACAGGCGGTGGCTACACCTTC
j_gene: TRBJ1-1; abundance: few; d_gene: NA; len: 16; v_gene: TRBV20-1; CDR3aa: CSARDPRGTMNTEAFF; CDR3nt: TGCAGTGCTAGAGATCCCCGTGGGACCATGAACACTGAAGCTTTCTTT
j_gene: TRBJ1-5; abundance: many; d_gene: NA; len: 15; v_gene: TRBV7-2; CDR3aa: CASSPTGWSNQPQHF; CDR3nt: TGTGCCAGCAGCCCCACGGGGTGGAGCAATCAGCCCCAGCATTTT
j_gene: TRBJ1-4; abundance: NA; d_gene: NA; len: 14; v_gene: TRBV6-1; CDR3aa: CASRLLGSGEKLFF; CDR3nt: TGTGCCAGCAGGCTACTTGGGAGTGGAGAAAAACTGTTTTTT
j_gene: TRBJ2-3; abundance: few; d_gene: NA; len: 14; v_gene: TRBV7-3; CDR3aa: CASSSIAGTDTQYF; CDR3nt: TGTGCCAGCAGCTCCATTGCCGGGACAGATACGCAGTATTTT
j_gene: TRBJ2-3; abundance: many; d_gene: NA; len: 12; v_gene: TRBV2; CDR3aa: CASSVVTDTQYF; CDR3nt: TGTGCCAGCAGTGTTGTCACAGATACGCAGTATTTT
j_gene: TRBJ2-1; abundance: NA; d_gene: TRBD1; len: 18; v_gene: TRBV24-1; CDR3aa: CATSEFRGQGASYNEQFF; CDR3nt: TGTGCCACCAGTGAATTTAGGGGACAGGGGGCAAGCTACAATGAGCAGTTCTTC
j_gene: TRBJ1-1; abundance: NA; d_gene: NA; len: 12; v_gene: TRBV10-3; CDR3aa: CAISDDTTEAFF; CDR3nt: TGTGCCATCAGTGACGATACCACTGAAGCTTTCTTT
j_gene: TRBJ1-5; abundance: many; d_gene: TRBD1; len: 18; v_gene: TRBV5-1; CDR3aa: CASSSCHGTGICSQPQHF; CDR3nt: TGCGCCAGCAGCTCCTGTCACGGGACAGGGATATGTTCTCAGCCCCAGCATTTT
j_gene: TRBJ2-5; abundance: many; d_gene: TRBD2; len: 19; v_gene: TRBV29-1; CDR3aa: CSVEGRDVAGGTHGETQYF; CDR3nt: TGCAGCGTTGAAGGAAGGGATGTAGCGGGGGGCACGCACGGGGAGACCCAGTACTTC
j_gene: TRBJ1-1; abundance: many; d_gene: NA; len: 13; v_gene: TRBV11-2; CDR3aa: CASSKGGVRGAFF; CDR3nt: TGTGCCAGCAGTAAGGGGGGAGTTAGGGGGGCTTTCTTT
j_gene: TRBJ2-7; abundance: many; d_gene: NA; len: 16; v_gene: TRBV11-1; CDR3aa: CASSFFSGGGMDEQYF; CDR3nt: TGTGCCAGCAGCTTTTTTTCAGGAGGCGGGATGGACGAGCAGTACTTC
j_gene: TRBJ1-2; abundance: few; d_gene: TRBD1; len: 16; v_gene: TRBV7-2; CDR3aa: CASSPIVGQGNCGYTF; CDR3nt: TGTGCCAGCAGCCCTATTGTCGGACAGGGGAACTGTGGCTACACCTTC
j_gene: TRBJ2-5; abundance: many; d_gene: NA; len: 14; v_gene: TRBV3-1; CDR3aa: CASSQDRIARSQYF; CDR3nt: TGTGCCAGCAGCCAAGATAGGATAGCGCGTTCCCAGTACTTC
j_gene: TRBJ1-1; abundance: many; d_gene: NA; len: 13; v_gene: TRBV6-1; CDR3aa: CASSGQRYTEAFF; CDR3nt: TGTGCCAGCAGCGGACAGCGGTACACTGAAGCTTTCTTT
j_gene: TRBJ2-3; abundance: many; d_gene: TRBD2; len: 16; v_gene: TRBV3-1; CDR3aa: CASSSRLAGGTDTQYF; CDR3nt: TGTGCCAGCAGCTCCCGACTAGCGGGGGGCACAGATACGCAGTATTTT
j_gene: TRBJ2-5; abundance: few; d_gene: NA; len: 15; v_gene: TRBV6-2/TRBV6-3; CDR3aa: CASSPIPGPGETQYF; CDR3nt: TGTGCCAGCAGTCCTATCCCGGGGCCGGGAGAGACCCAGTACTTC
j_gene: TRBJ2-5; abundance: NA; d_gene: TRBD2; len: 18; v_gene: TRBV4-3; CDR3aa: CASSREVRGGRGAQTQYF; CDR3nt: TGCGCCAGCAGCCGGGAGGTCCGGGGGGGCCGTGGAGCCCAGACCCAGTACTTC
j_gene: TRBJ2-2; abundance: many; d_gene: TRBD2; len: 14; v_gene: TRBV28; CDR3aa: CASDRGANTGELFF; CDR3nt: TGTGCCAGCGATCGGGGGGCGAACACCGGGGAGCTGTTTTTT
j_gene: TRBJ2-7; abundance: many; d_gene: NA; len: 15; v_gene: TRBV2; CDR3aa: CASREQTASSYEQYF; CDR3nt: TGTGCCAGCAGAGAACAGACAGCCTCCTCCTACGAGCAGTACTTC
j_gene: TRBJ1-2; abundance: few; d_gene: NA; len: 18; v_gene: TRBV5-1; CDR3aa: CASSLRVRTARTGYGYTF; CDR3nt: TGCGCCAGCAGCTTGAGAGTTAGGACAGCGAGGACGGGATATGGCTACACCTTC
j_gene: TRBJ1-5; abundance: many; d_gene: NA; len: 14; v_gene: TRBV5-5; CDR3aa: CASSLMDVNQPQHF; CDR3nt: TGTGCCAGCAGCTTGATGGACGTTAATCAGCCCCAGCATTTT
j_gene: TRBJ2-1; abundance: NA; d_gene: TRBD1; len: 13; v_gene: TRBV6-2/TRBV6-3; CDR3aa: CAGSQGARNEQFF; CDR3nt: TGTGCCGGATCACAGGGGGCGAGGAATGAGCAGTTCTTC
j_gene: TRBJ2-5; abundance: many; d_gene: NA; len: 14; v_gene: TRBV7-2; CDR3aa: CASTPLGARETQYF; CDR3nt: TGTGCCAGCACCCCACTTGGGGCTAGGGAGACCCAGTACTTC
j_gene: TRBJ2-1; abundance: many; d_gene: NA; len: 15; v_gene: TRBV6-2/TRBV6-3; CDR3aa: CASSYSGFSYNEQFF; CDR3nt: TGTGCCAGCAGTTATTCGGGCTTCTCCTACAATGAGCAGTTCTTC
j_gene: TRBJ1-1; abundance: many; d_gene: TRBD1; len: 14; v_gene: TRBV24-1; CDR3aa: CATSGDRGNTEAFF; CDR3nt: TGTGCCACCAGTGGTGACAGGGGGAACACTGAAGCTTTCTTT
j_gene: TRBJ1-1; abundance: many; d_gene: NA; len: 15; v_gene: TRBV3-1; CDR3aa: CASSQDFVGNTEAFF; CDR3nt: TGTGCCAGCAGCCAAGATTTTGTCGGGAACACTGAAGCTTTCTTT
j_gene: TRBJ2-2; abundance: many; d_gene: NA; len: 16; v_gene: TRBV7-2; CDR3aa: CASSREGRGLAGELFF; CDR3nt: TGTGCCAGCAGCAGAGAGGGCCGGGGCTTGGCCGGGGAGCTGTTTTTT
j_gene: TRBJ2-2; abundance: few; d_gene: NA; len: 15; v_gene: TRBV11-1; CDR3aa: CASSLIRADTGELFF; CDR3nt: TGTGCCAGCAGCTTAATCAGGGCAGACACCGGGGAGCTGTTTTTT
j_gene: TRBJ1-5; abundance: many; d_gene: NA; len: 13; v_gene: TRBV6-1; CDR3aa: CASSETPYQPQHF; CDR3nt: TGTGCCAGCAGTGAAACCCCGTATCAGCCCCAGCATTTT
j_gene: TRBJ2-7; abundance: NA; d_gene: TRBD2; len: 15; v_gene: TRBV10-3; CDR3aa: CATNGLAGVTYEQYF; CDR3nt: TGTGCCACCAACGGGCTAGCGGGAGTAACCTACGAGCAGTACTTC
j_gene: TRBJ2-7; abundance: NA; d_gene: NA; len: 12; v_gene: TRBV5-4; CDR3aa: CASSSDRREQYF; CDR3nt: TGTGCCAGCAGCTCCGACAGGCGGGAGCAGTACTTC
j_gene: TRBJ2-7; abundance: many; d_gene: NA; len: 12; v_gene: TRBV7-9; CDR3aa: CASSRSGAEQYF; CDR3nt: TGTGCCAGCAGCAGATCTGGCGCCGAGCAGTACTTC
j_gene: TRBJ2-5; abundance: many; d_gene: TRBD2; len: 16; v_gene: TRBV28; CDR3aa: CASRGLTERGEETQYF; CDR3nt: TGTGCCAGCAGGGGGCTTACAGAGCGGGGAGAAGAGACCCAGTACTTC
j_gene: TRBJ2-2; abundance: NA; d_gene: NA; len: 11; v_gene: TRBV20-1; CDR3aa: CSARDMRELFF; CDR3nt: TGCAGTGCTAGAGATATGCGAGAGCTGTTTTTT